This T cell receptor (beta chain) derives from a study of CD8 T cells in ankylosing spondylitis. Study-level points and caveats: Some motif variants were previously reported in reactive arthritis synovial fluid and blood. What seemed typical of ankylosing spondylitis blood was a TCR beta motif built from 7 or 8 highly homologous variants.

This clonotype has a count of ten or more. Its antigen remains unidentified. Researchers built TCR beta libraries using quantitative 5'-RACE with molecular barcodes. Each CDR3 protein gets one entry after TCRdb re-called the 5' RACE reads with MiXCR. The data hold under 300,000 distinct CDR3 sequences, with about 10% observed a single time. The sequence was obtained from a male donor with ankylosing spondylitis or in good health (not recorded which). What was sequenced was blood, either unsorted or a sorted T cell fraction (not recorded which).

The CDR3: CASSPKSGRYEQYF. DNA for the CDR3: TGTGCCAGCAGTCCCAAATCTGGGAGGTACGAGCAGTACTTC. The rearrangement links TRBV6-1 to TRBJ2-7; TRBD2 might be the D (6 bases). Germline V gene data show CDR1 as MNHNS and CDR2 as SASEGT. The CDR3 is 14 amino acids. V lost 5 bases to trimming and J lost 4 bases, with 15 bases between them.